Relative to its sample, the clone carrying this TCR delta chain is large. Other nucleotide sequences from this sample produce the same CDR3. The sample comes from a study of gamma-delta chains in newborns, infants, children. TCRdb re-processed the reads using CATT. The repertoire includes 3,000 to 4,000 delta-chain clones, 0.25% to 0.3% of them detected once, and roughly 14% sits in the top ten. This sequence originates from a child who was a newborn, infant or young child, either healthy, febrile or measles-vaccinated (not recorded which). The sample comprised blood.

In nucleotides, the CDR3 is TGTGCCTGTGACATACTGGGGGATCACACCGATAAACTCATCTTT. It yields the protein CACDILGDHTDKLIF. The rearrangement uses TRDV2 and TRDJ1; 10 bases match TRDD3. The germline V gene has CDR1 GEAIGNYY and CDR2 EKD. V trimming: 2 bases; J trimming: 0 bases; junction bases outside the gene matches: 2. CDR3 size: 15 residues.